This TCR beta chain was sequenced in a study of T-cell reconstitution after alpha-beta-depleted transplantation in children. The germline V and J ends were trimmed by 1 base and 0 bases, with 7 bases remaining between them. Germline V gene lookup returns CDR1 SGHRS and CDR2 YFSETQ. The CDR3 contains 14 residues. For TCRbeta, the library was prepared with unique molecular identifiers. Using its own MiXCR run on the PCR reads, TCRdb lists one record per CDR3 protein. The table has fewer than 200,000 distinct CDR3 sequences, about 6.8% seen once. The rearrangement links TRBV5-1 to TRBJ2-5; D perhaps matches TRBD1 (6 bases). Source: PBMCs from the stem cell graft donor, taken from the stem cell graft. The source is a human donor who donated a stem cell graft to a child with Wiskott-Aldrich syndrome. This CDR3 is CASSLSGDQETQYF. For the CDR3, the DNA is TGCGCCAGCAGCTTGTCAGGGGACCAAGAGACCCAGTACTTC.